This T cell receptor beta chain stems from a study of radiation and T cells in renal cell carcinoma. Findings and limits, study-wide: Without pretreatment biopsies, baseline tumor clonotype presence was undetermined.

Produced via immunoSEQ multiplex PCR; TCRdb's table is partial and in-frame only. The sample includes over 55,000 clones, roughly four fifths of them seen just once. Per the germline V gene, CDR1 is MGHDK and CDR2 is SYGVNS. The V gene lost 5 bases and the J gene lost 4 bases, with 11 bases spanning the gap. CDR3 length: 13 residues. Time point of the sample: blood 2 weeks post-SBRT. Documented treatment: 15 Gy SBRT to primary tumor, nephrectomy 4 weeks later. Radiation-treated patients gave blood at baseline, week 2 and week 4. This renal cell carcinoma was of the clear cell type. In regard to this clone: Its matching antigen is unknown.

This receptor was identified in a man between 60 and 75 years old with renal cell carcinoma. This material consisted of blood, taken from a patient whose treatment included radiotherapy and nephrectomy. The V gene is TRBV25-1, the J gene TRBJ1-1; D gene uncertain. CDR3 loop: CASSMGGSTEAFF. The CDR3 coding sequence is TGTGCCAGCAGTATGGGTGGGAGCACTGAAGCTTTCTTT.